These 22 T cell receptor beta chains came from one sample sequenced in a study of blood T cells in healthy people across ages. Sample-barcoded 5' priming and a J-beta primer mix drove a second PCR of roughly 6 to 12 cycles. Each CDR3 protein gets one entry after TCRdb re-called the 5' RACE reads with MiXCR. The data hold about 1.8 million distinct CDR3 sequences, with around half observed a single time. The source material was blood. The receptors stem from a woman aged 40 to 50 in good health.

V and J are TRBV9 and TRBJ2-1; the match to TRBD1 covers 9 bases. The V gene end was trimmed by 3 bases and the J gene end by 7 bases; junction bases not matched to a gene: 8. Germline CDR1 SGDLS, CDR2 YYNGEE. The CDR3 contains 15 residues. CDR3 loop: CASSAPGTGFNEQFF. DNA of the CDR3: TGTGCCAGCAGCGCCCCCGGGACAGGGTTTAATGAGCAGTTCTTC.

The rearrangement joins TRBV27 to TRBJ1-2, with 10 bases that match TRBD1. The CDR3 loop spans 14 amino acids. V lost 10 bases to trimming and J lost 4 bases; unmatched junction nucleotides: 9. Germline assignment: CDR1 MNHEY and CDR2 SMNVEV (reference sequence). The CDR3 nucleotides read TGTGCCACCGTCACTTGGACAGGGGGCTATGGCTACACCTTC. As protein: CATVTWTGGYGYTF.

In this sample, this clonotype turned up a few times. The J gene is TRBJ2-3, the V gene TRBV20-1; 12 positions match TRBD2. After removal of 0 bases from V and 2 bases from J, the junction contained 6 bases not matched to a gene. Germline-derived CDR1 and CDR2 are DFQATT and SNEGSKA (reference sequence). This CDR3 is built from 17 residues. The chain's CDR3 is CSARDRLAGDHTDTQYF. CDR3 nucleotides: TGCAGTGCTAGAGATAGACTAGCGGGGGACCACACAGATACGCAGTATTTT.

This sequence joins TRBV20-1 and TRBJ2-5, with TRBD2 matching over 8 bases. The CDR3 is made up of 15 amino acids. V dropped 3 bases and J dropped 2; count of bases not matched to a gene: 8. CDR1 is DFQATT, CDR2 SNEGSKA, per germline (reference sequence). As DNA, the CDR3 is TGCAGTGCTAGTACGTTAGCGGGACAACAAGAGACCCAGTACTTC. Amino acids: CSASTLAGQQETQYF.

V and J are TRBV5-1 and TRBJ1-5, with D perhaps TRBD1 (5 bases). Germline V CDR1 and CDR2: SGHRS, YFSETQ. The V and J ends lost 0 bases and 5 bases respectively, with 15 bases between them. The CDR3 covers 16 residues. The CDR3 DNA reads TGCGCCAGCAGCTTGGTGGGGCAGAAGACCCATCAGCCCCAGCATTTT. It codes for CASSLVGQKTHQPQHF.

This clonotype appeared a few times. This sequence joins TRBV6-5 and TRBJ2-5; unclear D gene. Germline V gene lookup returns CDR1 MNHEY and CDR2 SVGAGI. V lost 0 bases, J lost 5 bases, and 22 bases lay in between. The CDR3 loop spans 18 amino acids. Here the CDR3 reads CASSYSSLRVASRETQYF. The CDR3 nucleotides are TGTGCCAGCAGTTACTCCTCGCTCCGGGTGGCTAGTCGGGAGACCCAGTACTTC.

This chain links TRBV11-2 with TRBJ2-1, with D possibly TRBD2 on 5 matching bases. This CDR3 has 15 residues. V gave up 1 base and J gave up 10 bases, with 17 bases separating them. The germline V gene encodes CDR1 SGHAT and CDR2 FQNNGV. The DNA for the CDR3 is TGTGCCAGCAGCTTAGCTGGGCGGGTAAAATTCGAGCAGTTCTTC. Translation: CASSLAGRVKFEQFF.

The J gene is TRBJ2-7, the V gene TRBV28, with TRBD2 identical over 11 bases. With V trimmed by 2 bases and J by 3 bases, 6 bases remained unmatched. CDR1 MDHEN and CDR2 SYDVKM come from the germline V gene. The CDR3 contains 16 residues. The CDR3 nucleotides read TGTGCCAGCAGTTTAGTGGTTAGCGGGGGGGACTACGAGCAGTACTTC. Its translation: CASSLVVSGGDYEQYF.

The chain recombines TRBV20-1 with TRBJ2-4; D is perhaps TRBD2 (6 bases). The V end lost 1 base, the J end lost 3 bases, and 19 bases lay between the germline ends. CDR1 and CDR2 from the germline V gene are DFQATT and SNEGSKA (reference sequence). CDR3 length: 17 amino acids. The CDR3 is CSARAWGVGGDKNIQYF. The CDR3 region has the DNA TGCAGTGCTAGAGCCTGGGGGGTGGGCGGAGACAAAAACATTCAGTACTTC.

V and J are TRBV5-1 and TRBJ2-5; TRBD1 matches 8 bases. This CDR3 spans 15 amino acids. CDR1 and CDR2 (germline): SGHRS, YFSETQ. The trim removed 4 bases at V and 2 bases at J, leaving 7 bases unmatched. CDR3 sequence reads: CASSPGQEIQETQYF. CDR3 in DNA: TGCGCCAGCAGCCCGGGACAGGAGATACAAGAGACCCAGTACTTC.

J is TRBJ2-5 and V is TRBV7-2; perhaps TRBD1 as D (5 bases). The V gene's germline CDR1 is SGHTA and CDR2 FQGNSA. Trimming took off 5 bases at V and 2 bases at J, with 12 bases between the two ends. The CDR3 is 14 amino acids. Here the CDR3 reads CASSNSKGQETQYF. The DNA of the CDR3 is TGTGCCAGCAGCAATTCAAAGGGGCAAGAGACCCAGTACTTC. The whole variable domain, filled in from reference TRBV7-2 and TRBJ2-5, reads GAGVSQSPSNKVTEKGKDVELRCDPISGHTALYWYRQSLGQGLEFLIYFQGNSAPDKSGLPSDRFSAERTGGSVSTLTIQRTQQEDSAVYLCASSNSKGQETQYFGPGTRLLVL.

A few counts support this clonotype. The V call is TRBV20-1, the J call TRBJ1-5; D is unclear. Trimming cost V 5 bases and J 1 base, with 6 bases left between them. This CDR3 has 12 amino acids. From germline, CDR1 is DFQATT and CDR2 SNEGSKA (reference sequence). CDR3 sequence reads: CSAGESNQPQHF. The DNA of the CDR3 is TGCAGTGCTGGTGAAAGCAATCAGCCCCAGCATTTT.

The rearrangement links TRBV20-1 to TRBJ2-1, with D unclear. V lost 0 bases to trimming and J lost 8 bases, with 17 bases between them. The CDR3 loop spans 15 amino acids. Per the germline V gene, CDR1 is DFQATT and CDR2 is SNEGSKA (reference sequence). CDR3 amino acids: CSARDTGPAGDEQFF. CDR3 sequence (DNA): TGCAGTGCTAGAGATACCGGCCCAGCTGGGGATGAGCAGTTCTTC.

This chain joins TRBV5-1 and TRBJ2-5; D is undetermined. Germline V gives CDR1 SGHRS, CDR2 YFSETQ. The CDR3 covers 14 residues. V shed 6 bases and J shed 1 base, with 13 bases lying between them. Here the CDR3 reads CASKRSQVQETQYF. The CDR3 nucleotides are TGCGCCAGCAAACGGTCGCAGGTCCAAGAGACCCAGTACTTC. Complete variable domain (other parts from reference TRBV5-1 and TRBJ2-5): KAGVTQTPRYLIKTRGQQVTLSCSPISGHRSVSWYQQTPGQGLQFLFEYFSETQRNKGNFPGRFSGRQFSNSRSEMNVSTLELGDSALYLCASKRSQVQETQYFGPGTRLLVL.

This clonotype was observed a handful of times. The chain joins TRBV21-1 to TRBJ2-3; TRBD1 reflects the table's D call only, with no check against the DNA. TRBV21-1 is shown as a pseudogene. The CDR3 is 16 amino acids. The CDR3: CASSKELTGRTDTQYF. In DNA, the CDR3 is TGTGCCAGCAGCAAAGAGCTGACAGGGCGCACAGATACGCAGTATTTT.

V gene TRBV3-1 combines with J gene TRBJ1-1, with 9 bases that match TRBD1. Germline CDR1 reads LGHDT; CDR2 reads YNNKEL (reference sequence). This CDR3 spans 13 amino acids. With V trimmed by 1 base and J by 12 bases, 6 bases remained unmatched. CDR3 region: CASSQARGQGTFF. CDR3 coding DNA: TGTGCCAGCAGCCAAGCGAGGGGACAGGGAACTTTCTTT.

V usage is TRBV20-1 and J usage is TRBJ2-5, with TRBD2 identical over 13 bases. V trimming: 3 bases; J trimming: 11 bases; junction bases outside the gene matches: 9. The CDR3 is 14 residues long. CDR1 DFQATT and CDR2 SNEGSKA come from the germline V gene (reference sequence). The CDR3 sequence is CSARWTSGGGEQYF. CDR3 nucleotide sequence: TGCAGTGCTAGGTGGACTAGCGGGGGTGGAGAGCAGTACTTC.

V usage is TRBV20-1 and J usage is TRBJ1-5; 7 bases align to TRBD1. CDR1 and CDR2 (germline): DFQATT, SNEGSKA (reference sequence). V shed 6 bases, J shed 7 bases, and the junction held 9 bases outside the gene matches. The CDR3 is made up of 13 amino acids. This chain's CDR3 is CSASRRQGQPQHF. DNA of the CDR3: TGCAGTGCCAGCCGACGACAGGGCCAGCCCCAGCATTTT.

The rearrangement links TRBV7-2 to TRBJ2-5; D is possibly TRBD2 (6 bases). CDR1 and CDR2 (germline): SGHTA, FQGNSA. Trimming left V 4 bases short and J 4 bases short, with 22 bases between. The CDR3 consists of 17 residues. CDR3 region: CASSSRPGTGARETQYF. In nucleotides, the CDR3 is TGTGCCAGCAGCTCCCGGCCCGGGACTGGAGCACGAGAGACCCAGTACTTC.

This chain connects TRBV29-1 to TRBJ2-1; maybe TRBD1 (6 bases). This CDR3 region has 12 residues. Trimming shortened V by 7 bases and J by 3 bases, and 10 bases separated the two germline ends. Germline V gene lookup returns CDR1 SQVTM and CDR2 ANQGSEA. CDR3 in amino acids: CSGRDIYNEQFF. The CDR3 DNA sequence: TGCAGCGGTAGGGACATCTACAATGAGCAGTTCTTC.

This clonotype was recorded a few times. J is TRBJ2-3 and V is TRBV9; unclear D gene. There are 12 residues in the CDR3. CDR1 SGDLS and CDR2 YYNGEE come from the germline V gene. The germline V and J ends were trimmed by 0 bases and 5 bases, with 4 bases remaining between them. CDR3 in amino acids: CASSVGKDTQYF. As DNA, the CDR3 is TGTGCCAGCAGCGTAGGGAAAGATACGCAGTATTTT.

The chain couples TRBV27 to TRBJ2-2, with 14 bases identical to TRBD2. This CDR3 is built from 19 residues. Germline V gene lookup returns CDR1 MNHEY and CDR2 SMNVEV (reference sequence). V gave up 3 bases and J gave up 2 bases; unmatched junction bases: 8. This CDR3 is CASSFSRLAGGQNTGELFF. In DNA, the CDR3 is TGTGCCAGCAGTTTCTCACGACTAGCGGGGGGGCAAAACACCGGGGAGCTGTTTTTT.